The sequence of this T cell receptor (beta chain) was determined in a study of somatic mutations in cytotoxic T cells in rheumatoid arthritis. Positive magnetic bead selection, which isolated the CD4+ and CD8+ cells, was followed by a flow cytometry check of purity. Findings and limits, study-wide: With about 60 patients examined, roughly eight had a largest CD8+ clone exceeding 20% of CD8+ cells. Nobody had found out which antigens the expanded CD8+ clones targeted.

This clone has only one observation. The antigen is unknown. V was trimmed by 4 bases and J by 2 bases, leaving 4 bases between them. The CDR3 is 12 residues long. From germline, CDR1 is PRHDT and CDR2 FYEKMQ (reference sequence). Clones were sequenced by immunoSEQ multiplex PCR, and TCRdb holds only the in-frame ones, with some missing. The data contain around 20,000 clones, about 70% of them singletons. Sequenced: CD8+ T cells sorted from blood. This chain uses TRBV13 with TRBJ2-3; D is ambiguous. This receptor was identified in a woman in her fifties or sixties in good health. The CDR3 DNA is TGTGCCAGCAGCTCCGACACAGATACGCAGTATTTT. It yields the protein CASSSDTDTQYF.